The 17 T cell receptor beta chains reported below all come from one sample, sequenced in a study of cytomegalovirus exposure and HLA in healthy donors. A multiplex PCR was run with 60 Vbeta primers and 13 Jbeta primers. Produced via immunoSEQ multiplex PCR; TCRdb's table is partial and in-frame only. The table includes about 150,000 clones, roughly 80% detected once. Material: PBMCs. All receptors come from a human donor in good health.

This clone came up a few times. The chain carries TRBV4-1 and TRBJ1-1; 9 bases match TRBD1. The CDR3 totals 15 residues. The trim removed 4 bases at V and 4 bases at J, leaving 7 bases unmatched. Looked up from germline, CDR1 is MGHRA and CDR2 is YSYEKL. The CDR3: CASSPYTGGTTEAFF. CDR3 in DNA: TGCGCCAGCAGCCCGTATACAGGGGGCACCACTGAAGCTTTCTTT.

V usage is TRBV5-5 and J usage is TRBJ1-2, with TRBD1 matching over 9 bases. The CDR3 extends over 18 amino acids. From germline, CDR1 is SGHKS and CDR2 YYEKEE (reference sequence). Trimming cost V 1 base and J 3 bases; bases outside gene matches: 13. CDR3 protein: CASSLFLTGTGTYYGYTF. CDR3 DNA sequence: TGTGCCAGCAGCTTGTTTTTAACCGGGACAGGGACTTACTATGGCTACACCTTC.

V gene TRBV2 combines with J gene TRBJ1-5; TRBD1 aligns across 9 bases. The CDR3 contains 16 residues. Germline assignment: CDR1 SNHLY and CDR2 FYNNEI. The J segment lost 6 bases and the V segment lost 7 bases, leaving 13 bases of the junction unmatched. This CDR3 reads CASIRDREGGGQPQHF. CDR3 DNA: TGTGCCAGCATCCGGGACAGGGAGGGTGGGGGTCAGCCCCAGCATTTT.

The genes are TRBV5-6 and TRBJ2-3; TRBD2 aligns across 8 bases. The V segment lost 4 bases and the J segment 2 bases; nucleotides outside the gene matches: 3. Germline V gives CDR1 SGHDT, CDR2 YYEEEE. This CDR3 has 14 amino acids. As DNA, the CDR3 is TGTGCCAGCAGCCGACTAGCGTCCACAGATACGCAGTATTTT. Its protein product is CASSRLASTDTQYF. Full variable domain (outside the CDR3, taken from reference TRBV5-6 and TRBJ2-3): DAGVTQSPTHLIKTRGQQVTLRCSPKSGHDTVSWYQQALGQGPQFIFQYYEEEERQRGNFPDRFSGHQFPNYSSELNVNALLLGDSALYLCASSRLASTDTQYFGPGTRLTVL.

The chain is built from TRBV4-2 and TRBJ2-1, with D possibly matching TRBD2 (6 bases). V dropped 5 bases and J dropped 7 bases, with 9 bases sitting between them. This CDR3 comprises 12 residues. CDR1 and CDR2 (germline): LGHNA, YNFKEQ. For the CDR3, the DNA is TGTGCCAGCAGCTCCCGGGGGAATGAGCAGTTCTTC. Translated: CASSSRGNEQFF.

The chain couples TRBV5-5 to TRBJ2-7; D possibly corresponds to TRBD2 (5 bases). The length of the CDR3 is 13 residues. CDR1 is SGHKS, CDR2 YYEKEE, per germline (reference sequence). The germline V and J ends were trimmed by 4 bases and 5 bases, with 13 bases remaining between them. The CDR3 sequence: CASSPFSVHEQYF. CDR3 nucleotide sequence: TGTGCCAGCAGCCCCTTTAGCGTCCACGAGCAGTACTTC.

The chain uses TRBV5-1 and TRBJ2-5; 8 nucleotides agree with TRBD1. J was trimmed by 3 bases and V by 4 bases; bases with no gene match: 8. The germline V gene encodes CDR1 SGHRS and CDR2 YFSETQ. The CDR3 is made up of 15 amino acids. CDR3 region: CASSPHTQGEETQYF. CDR3 in DNA: TGCGCCAGCAGCCCTCACACACAGGGGGAAGAGACCCAGTACTTC.

This chain links TRBV7-8 with TRBJ1-6; D is perhaps TRBD1 (5 bases). Germline assignment: CDR1 SGHVS and CDR2 FQNEAQ. V lost 5 bases, J lost 0 bases, and 14 bases lay in between. The CDR3 is made up of 17 amino acids. In DNA, the CDR3 is TGTGCCAGCAGCCCGGACATTAGCAGCTCCTATAATTCACCCCTCCACTTT. Amino acid sequence: CASSPDISSSYNSPLHF.

The J gene is TRBJ1-3, the V gene TRBV27; a weak D match, TRBD1 (6 bases). Trimming took off 3 bases at V and 0 bases at J, with 9 bases between the two ends. The V gene's germline CDR1 is MNHEY and CDR2 SMNVEV (reference sequence). The CDR3 covers 15 residues. The CDR3, as DNA: TGTGCCAGCAGTTTTACAGGGAACTCTGGAAACACCATATATTTT. Translation: CASSFTGNSGNTIYF.

The J gene is TRBJ1-4, the V gene TRBV4-2; the D gene is possibly TRBD1 (5 bases). Germline V gives CDR1 LGHNA, CDR2 YNFKEQ. This CDR3 has 14 amino acids. Trimming removed 1 base from V and 8 bases from J, with 11 bases in between. Here the CDR3 reads CASSQAQASEKLFF. The CDR3 DNA is TGTGCCAGCAGCCAAGCACAGGCCTCCGAAAAACTGTTTTTT.

The rearrangement joins TRBV6-6 to TRBJ1-5; 7 bases fit TRBD1. V shed 5 bases and J 2 bases; nucleotides not matched to a gene: 6. Germline V CDR1 and CDR2: MNHNY, SVGAGI (reference sequence). CDR3 size: 15 residues. The CDR3 region has the DNA TGTGCCAGCAGTAACAGGGGCGACGGCAATCAGCCCCAGCATTTT. Translated, it gives CASSNRGDGNQPQHF.

The chain has TRBV4-2 and TRBJ1-1; D is uncertain. CDR3 length: 13 amino acids. Trimming took off 0 bases at V and 5 bases at J, with 7 bases between the two ends. The germline V gene encodes CDR1 LGHNA and CDR2 YNFKEQ. CDR3 loop: CASSQDRGTEAFF. CDR3 sequence (DNA): TGTGCCAGCAGCCAAGATCGGGGAACTGAAGCTTTCTTT.

The gene calls are TRBV19 and TRBJ2-5; tentatively, D is TRBD2 (7 bases). Germline CDR1 and CDR2: LNHDA and SQIVND (reference sequence). CDR3 length equals 15 residues. The V gene lost 6 bases and the J gene lost 6 bases, with 20 bases spanning the gap. CDR3 nucleotide sequence: TGTGCCAGTAGCCCTCTAACCGAGGGGGGGCAGACCCAGTACTTC. Translating gives CASSPLTEGGQTQYF.

V and J are TRBV6-5 and TRBJ1-1; 7 bases fit TRBD1. CDR1 and CDR2 from the germline V gene are MNHEY and SVGAGI. With V trimmed by 8 bases and J by 5 bases, 11 bases remained unmatched. The length of the CDR3 is 14 residues. DNA for the CDR3: TGTGCCAGCCAATTACAGGGGATGGGGACTGAAGCTTTCTTT. Translated: CASQLQGMGTEAFF.

The chain recombines TRBV12-5 with TRBJ1-2, with D perhaps TRBD1 (6 bases). CDR3 length: 13 amino acids. The germline V and J ends were trimmed by 7 bases and 4 bases, with 13 bases remaining between them. CDR1 and CDR2 (germline): LGHNT, FRNRAP. The CDR3 sequence: CASARTESYGYTF. In nucleotides, the CDR3 is TGTGCTAGTGCCCGGACAGAGAGCTATGGCTACACCTTC.

This rearrangement joins TRBV10-3 to TRBJ1-1; D call uncertain. With 4 bases removed from V and 0 bases from J, the gap between germline ends came to 12 bases. The CDR3 contains 15 residues. CDR1 is ENHRY and CDR2 is SYGVKD in the germline V gene. In DNA, the CDR3 is TGTGCCATCAGTGTCAAACCCAGTATGAACACTGAAGCTTTCTTT. Its translation: CAISVKPSMNTEAFF.

This clone was seen a few times. The chain couples TRBV5-6 to TRBJ1-5; 8 nucleotides agree with TRBD1. The V segment lost 4 bases and the J segment 5 bases; nucleotides outside the gene matches: 5. The CDR3 runs 14 residues. Germline values: CDR1 SGHDT, CDR2 YYEEEE. The CDR3 loop is CASSKDREDQPQHF. The CDR3 nucleotides read TGTGCCAGCAGCAAGGACAGGGAGGATCAGCCCCAGCATTTT. Full variable domain (outside the CDR3, taken from reference TRBV5-6 and TRBJ1-5): DAGVTQSPTHLIKTRGQQVTLRCSPKSGHDTVSWYQQALGQGPQFIFQYYEEEERQRGNFPDRFSGHQFPNYSSELNVNALLLGDSALYLCASSKDREDQPQHFGDGTRLSIL.